The rows below give T cell receptor beta chains drawn from one sample of a study of T cells in Graves' hyperthyroidism and ophthalmopathy. TCRdb reprocessed the multiplex PCR reads via MiXCR and lists one record per CDR3 protein. The sample yields roughly 710,000 distinct CDR3 sequences, around 40% seen once. The source material was blood. The receptors stem from a woman aged 40 to 50 with Graves' hyperthyroidism. Both conserved end residues are part of each CDR3. A D gene is named only where the DNA matches it firmly. Not every row has a clone size; where given, it reads once, few, many or a size class.

>TRBJ1-2|TRBV25-1|once|TRBD1
TGTGCCAGCAGTGAAACGGCCGGACAGGGCTCTGGCTACACCTTC
CASSETAGQGSGYTF
>TRBJ1-6|TRBV9|.|TRBD1
TGTGCCAGCAGCCGCGGGACAGGGGGTTCACCCCTCCACTTT
CASSRGTGGSPLHF
>TRBJ1-1|TRBV11-3|.|.
TGTGCCAGCAGCTTTTTGGGGCCTAACACTGAAGCTTTCTTT
CASSFLGPNTEAFF
>TRBJ1-2|TRBV20-1|many|.
TGCAGTGCTGACCAGGGGTCCGGTGGCTACACCTTC
CSADQGSGGYTF
>TRBJ1-2|TRBV5-1|few|TRBD1
TGCGCCAGCCCCTTATGGGAGCAGGGGGACTTCGATGGCTACACCTTC
CASPLWEQGDFDGYTF
>TRBJ2-3|TRBV19|.|TRBD1
TGTGCCAGTAGTGACAGGGAAGGAGATACGCAGTATTTT
CASSDREGDTQYF
>TRBJ2-5|TRBV10-3|many|TRBD2
TGTGCCATCAGAGGAAGGGAGGGTCAAGAGACCCAGTACTTC
CAIRGREGQETQYF
>TRBJ2-1|TRBV5-6|.|TRBD2
TGTGCCAGCAACTTTGGGCTAGCGGGGGAGCAGTTCTTC
CASNFGLAGEQFF
>TRBJ2-3|TRBV10-1|many|TRBD1
TGCGCCAGCAGTGCTGTGACAGGGGGTGGCCAGGGTACGCAGTATTTT
CASSAVTGGGQGTQYF
>TRBJ2-5|TRBV7-2|few|TRBD2
TGTGCCAGCAGCCGACTAGCGGGGGGGCATCAAGAGACCCAGTACTTC
CASSRLAGGHQETQYF
>TRBJ2-7|TRBV7-6|.|TRBD2
TGTGCCAGCAGCGTATCGGGCGGGAGCTCCTACGAGCAGTACTTC
CASSVSGGSSYEQYF
>TRBJ1-1|TRBV5-4|few|TRBD1
TGTGCCAGCAGCATTAGGACAGGGGGTAACACTGAAGCTTTCTTT
CASSIRTGGNTEAFF
>TRBJ2-7|TRBV4-1|few|TRBD1
TGCGCCAGCAGCCAATCGACAGGGGGTCCTATGGAGCAGTACTTC
CASSQSTGGPMEQYF
>TRBJ2-5|TRBV12-3/TRBV12-4|many|.
TGTGCCAGCAGTCTTCGACAGACCAAGGGCCAAGAGACCCAGTACTTC
CASSLRQTKGQETQYF
>TRBJ1-1|TRBV15|.|.
TGTGCCACCAGCAGAGTTCTAAATGGGGACACTGAAGCTTTCTTT
CATSRVLNGDTEAFF
>TRBJ1-2|TRBV2|.|TRBD1
TGTGCCAGTCCTGACAGGGTGAGGGGCTACACCTTC
CASPDRVRGYTF
>TRBJ2-5|TRBV19|many|.
TGTGCCAGTAGTGACCGGGAGACCCAGTACTTC
CASSDRETQYF
>TRBJ1-6|TRBV4-3|few|TRBD1
TGCGCCAGCAGCCAAGAATGGGACAGGGGGCTTTCACCCCTCCACTTT
CASSQEWDRGLSPLHF
>TRBJ2-7|TRBV5-4|.|.
TGTGCCAGCAGCATTCTTCCGGGTAGCTCCTACGAGCAGTACTTC
CASSILPGSSYEQYF
>TRBJ1-5|TRBV2|many|.
TGTGCCAGCAGCAACCGGGCCCTAGAACCCCAGCATTTT
CASSNRALEPQHF
>TRBJ2-3|TRBV7-6|.|.
TGTGCCAGCAGCGGTGGACCGGGGACAGATACGCAGTATTTT
CASSGGPGTDTQYF
>TRBJ2-7|TRBV29-1|.|.
TGCGGCGTTGAGACTGATCCGGGACGGGGCCTCTACGAGCAGTACTTC
CGVETDPGRGLYEQYF
>TRBJ2-7|TRBV5-4|few|.
TGTGCCAGCAGCTTGGGTTTCTTATCCTACGAGCAGTACTTC
CASSLGFLSYEQYF
>TRBJ1-3|TRBV6-5|.|.
TGTGCCAGCAGTTATGCCGACAGGTCTGGAAACACCATATATTTT
CASSYADRSGNTIYF
>TRBJ2-1|TRBV24-1|few|.
TGTGCCACCAGTGGGAGCGGCCACTCCTACAATGAGCAGTTCTTC
CATSGSGHSYNEQFF
>TRBJ2-5|TRBV10-3|many|TRBD1
TGTGCCATCAGTGATGTTATTGGAAGGGGGCCTCAAGAGACCCAGTACTTC
CAISDVIGRGPQETQYF
>TRBJ1-1|TRBV6-5|once|.
TGTGCCATCAGTTACCTGGGATTGAACACTGAAGCTTTCTTT
CAISYLGLNTEAFF
>TRBJ1-2|TRBV10-2|few|TRBD1
TGCGCCAGCATGAAGGGGGGACAGGGTTATGGCTACACCTTC
CASMKGGQGYGYTF